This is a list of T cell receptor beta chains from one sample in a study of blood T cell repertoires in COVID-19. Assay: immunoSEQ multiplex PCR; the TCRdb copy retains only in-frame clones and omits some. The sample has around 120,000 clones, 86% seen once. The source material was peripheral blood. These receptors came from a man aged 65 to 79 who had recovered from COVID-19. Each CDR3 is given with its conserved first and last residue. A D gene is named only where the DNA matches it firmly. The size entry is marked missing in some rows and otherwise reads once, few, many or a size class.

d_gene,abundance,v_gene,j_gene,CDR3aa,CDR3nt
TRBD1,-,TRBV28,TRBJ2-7,CASSGQGTGDEQYF,TGTGCCAGCAGTGGGCAAGGGACAGGGGACGAGCAGTACTTC
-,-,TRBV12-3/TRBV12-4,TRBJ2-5,CASSLYPETQYF,TGTGCCAGCAGTTTATATCCAGAGACCCAGTACTTC
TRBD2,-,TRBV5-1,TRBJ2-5,CASSRMTSGQETQYF,TGCGCCAGCAGCAGAATGACTAGCGGCCAAGAGACCCAGTACTTC
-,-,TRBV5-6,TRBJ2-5,CASSLVQKETQYF,TGTGCCAGCAGCTTGGTACAGAAAGAGACCCAGTACTTC
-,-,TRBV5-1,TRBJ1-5,CASSLMGDHNQPQHF,TGCGCCAGCAGCTTAATGGGAGACCACAATCAGCCCCAGCATTTT
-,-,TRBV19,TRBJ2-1,CASTDFSYNEQFF,TGTGCCAGTACGGACTTTTCCTACAATGAGCAGTTCTTC
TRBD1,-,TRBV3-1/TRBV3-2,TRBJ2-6,CASSHRKTGYSGANVLTF,TGTGCCAGCAGCCACAGGAAGACAGGGTATTCTGGGGCCAACGTCCTGACTTTC
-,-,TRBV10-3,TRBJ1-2,CATSGANGYTF,TGTGCCACGTCGGGTGCGAATGGCTACACCTTC
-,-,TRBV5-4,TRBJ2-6,CASSAQAGAANVLTF,TGTGCCAGCAGCGCCCAGGCGGGGGCGGCCAACGTCCTGACTTTC
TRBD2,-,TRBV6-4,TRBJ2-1,CASSTGTSLYNEQFF,TGTGCCAGCAGTACCGGGACTAGCCTCTACAATGAGCAGTTCTTC
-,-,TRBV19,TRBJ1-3,CASSIGSGNTIYF,TGTGCCAGTAGTATCGGCTCTGGAAACACCATATATTTT
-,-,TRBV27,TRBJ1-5,CASSLTPGFQPQHF,TGTGCCAGCAGTTTAACGCCAGGGTTTCAGCCCCAGCATTTT
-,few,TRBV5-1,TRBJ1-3,CASSQVPQNSGNTIYF,TGCGCCAGCAGCCAGGTACCCCAAAACTCTGGAAACACCATATATTTT
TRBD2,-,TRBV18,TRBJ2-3,CASSPPSGSTDTQYF,TGTGCCAGCTCACCCCCTAGCGGGAGTACAGATACGCAGTATTTT
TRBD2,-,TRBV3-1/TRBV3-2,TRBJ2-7,CASSQDPLAGALSYEQYF,TGTGCCAGCAGCCAAGATCCCCTAGCGGGGGCACTCTCCTACGAGCAGTACTTC
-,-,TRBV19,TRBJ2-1,CASSMGQGRDEQFF,TGTGCCAGTAGTATGGGGCAGGGCAGGGATGAGCAGTTCTTC
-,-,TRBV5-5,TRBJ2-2,CASSLLGAAGELFF,TGTGCCAGCAGCTTGCTAGGTGCCGCCGGGGAGCTGTTTTTT
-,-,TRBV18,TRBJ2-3,CASSPLQGYADTQYF,TGTGCCAGCTCACCCCTCCAGGGGTACGCGGATACGCAGTATTTT
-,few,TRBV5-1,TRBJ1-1,CASSLGQGEAFF,TGCGCCAGCAGCTTGGGGCAGGGTGAAGCTTTCTTT
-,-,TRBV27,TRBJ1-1,CASSLTGRGGTEAFF,TGTGCCAGCAGTTTAACGGGCAGGGGTGGCACTGAAGCTTTCTTT
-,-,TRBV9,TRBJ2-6,CASSVGPGTGANVLTF,TGTGCCAGCAGCGTAGGGCCAGGGACTGGGGCCAACGTCCTGACTTTC
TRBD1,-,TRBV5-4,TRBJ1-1,CASSSRTGGTEAFF,TGTGCCAGCAGCTCAAGGACAGGGGGCACTGAAGCTTTCTTT
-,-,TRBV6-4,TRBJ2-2,CASSVILTGTGELFF,TGTGCCAGCAGTGTAATCCTGACAGGCACCGGGGAGCTGTTTTTT
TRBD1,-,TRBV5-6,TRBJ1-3,CASSSTQGFSGNTIYF,TGTGCCAGCAGCTCTACACAGGGGTTCTCTGGAAACACCATATATTTT
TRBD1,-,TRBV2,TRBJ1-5,CASSGPGQNNQPQHF,TGTGCCAGCAGTGGGCCGGGACAGAACAATCAGCCCCAGCATTTT
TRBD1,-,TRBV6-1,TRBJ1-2,CASSEDGRGAYGYTF,TGTGCCAGCAGTGAGGATGGCAGGGGGGCCTATGGCTACACCTTC
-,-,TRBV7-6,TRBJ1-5,CASSLRGTNQPQHF,TGTGCCAGCAGCCTCAGGGGTACTAATCAGCCCCAGCATTTT
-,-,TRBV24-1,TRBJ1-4,CATARQEVDEKLFF,TGTGCCACCGCCCGACAGGAGGTAGATGAAAAACTGTTTTTT
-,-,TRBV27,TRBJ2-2,CASSPSPRTGELFF,TGTGCCAGCAGTCCCTCTCCTCGCACCGGGGAGCTGTTTTTT
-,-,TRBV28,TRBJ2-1,CATNGWAGSEQFF,TGTGCCACCAATGGGTGGGCCGGGAGTGAGCAGTTCTTC
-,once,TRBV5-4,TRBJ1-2,CASSRPRDPSYGYTF,TGTGCCAGCAGCCGCCCCCGGGATCCCTCTTATGGCTACACCTTC
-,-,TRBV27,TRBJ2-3,CASSRKLVMVTDTQYF,TGTGCCAGCAGTCGAAAACTAGTAATGGTGACAGATACGCAGTATTTT
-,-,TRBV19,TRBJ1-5,CASSWGGDQPQHF,TGTGCCAGTAGTTGGGGGGGGGATCAGCCCCAGCATTTT
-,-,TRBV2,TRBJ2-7,CASSQQVTYEQYF,TGTGCCAGCAGTCAACAGGTCACCTACGAGCAGTACTTC
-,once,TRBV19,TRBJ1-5,CASSIGGGIGNQPQHF,TGTGCCAGTAGTATTGGGGGGGGTATTGGCAATCAGCCCCAGCATTTT
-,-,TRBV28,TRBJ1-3,CASSLRGVGNTIYF,TGTGCCAGCAGTTTACGGGGGGTTGGAAACACCATATATTTT
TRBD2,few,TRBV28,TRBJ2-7,CASSRLAGSYEQYF,TGTGCCAGCAGTCGTCTAGCGGGGAGCTACGAGCAGTACTTC
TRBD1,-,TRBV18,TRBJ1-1,CASSPGQGGDEAFF,TGTGCCAGCTCCCCAGGACAGGGTGGCGACGAAGCTTTCTTT
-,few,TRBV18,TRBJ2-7,CASSPPARPRREQYF,TGTGCCAGCTCACCACCCGCACGACCCCGGAGAGAGCAGTACTTC
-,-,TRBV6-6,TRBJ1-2,CASSSGGNYGYTF,TGTGCCAGCAGTTCCGGGGGGAACTATGGCTACACCTTC
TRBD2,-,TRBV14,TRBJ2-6,CASSQVGGNVLTF,TGTGCCAGCAGCCAAGTCGGGGGGAACGTCCTGACTTTC
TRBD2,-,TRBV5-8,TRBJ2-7,CASSFGLAASSYEQYF,TGTGCCAGCAGCTTCGGACTAGCGGCGAGCTCCTACGAGCAGTACTTC
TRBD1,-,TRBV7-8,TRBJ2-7,CASSLAGRGFYEQYF,TGTGCCAGCAGCTTAGCGGGCAGGGGGTTTTACGAGCAGTACTTC
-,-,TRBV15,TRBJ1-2,CATSTVQGSNYGYTF,TGTGCCACCAGCACCGTCCAGGGTTCTAACTATGGCTACACCTTC
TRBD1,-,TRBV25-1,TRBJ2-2,CASSERLGTGAGELFF,TGTGCCAGCAGTGAACGCCTCGGGACAGGGGCCGGGGAGCTGTTTTTT
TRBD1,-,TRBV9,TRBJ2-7,CASSVAQGASYEQYF,TGTGCCAGCAGCGTAGCTCAGGGGGCGTCCTACGAGCAGTACTTC
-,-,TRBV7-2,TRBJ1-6,CASSLARGPLHF,TGTGCCAGCAGCTTAGCGAGGGGGCCCCTCCACTTT
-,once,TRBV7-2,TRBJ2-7,CASSFTPGLGEQYF,TGTGCCAGCAGCTTTACCCCGGGACTCGGCGAGCAGTACTTC
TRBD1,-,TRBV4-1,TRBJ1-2,CASSQGHRQGGGGYTF,TGCGCCAGCAGCCAAGGGCATCGACAGGGAGGAGGTGGCTACACCTTC
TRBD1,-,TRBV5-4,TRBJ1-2,CASRNRGQGYTF,TGTGCCAGCAGAAACAGGGGGCAAGGCTACACCTTC
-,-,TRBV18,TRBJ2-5,CASSADRQETQYF,TGTGCCAGCTCAGCCGACAGGCAAGAGACCCAGTACTTC
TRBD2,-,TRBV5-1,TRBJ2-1,CASSRRASGRYNEQFF,TGCGCCAGCAGCCGGAGGGCTAGCGGGCGATACAATGAGCAGTTCTTC
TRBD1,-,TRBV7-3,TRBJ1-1,CASSASGGLEAFF,TGTGCCAGCAGCGCGTCAGGGGGACTTGAAGCTTTCTTT
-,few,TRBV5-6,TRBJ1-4,CASGRTATNEKLFF,TGTGCCAGCGGAAGGACAGCAACTAATGAAAAACTGTTTTTT